Listed below are T cell receptor beta chains from one sample, sequenced in a study of shared clonotypes between healthy human individuals. Assay: immunoSEQ multiplex PCR; the TCRdb copy retains only in-frame clones and omits some. The table records about 1.5 million clones, approximately 98% of them present only once. Sequenced material: naive CD4+ T cells sorted from blood. Receptors originate from a man aged 30 to 45 in good health. Both conserved end residues are part of each CDR3. Each record gives: D gene, V gene, clone size, CDR3 length, J gene, CDR3 DNA, CDR3 protein. A D gene is named only where the DNA matches it firmly. Where a row states a size, it is once, few, many or the class of an expanded clone; other rows omit it.

NA,TRBV6-1,once,17,TRBJ2-7,TGTGCCAGCAGTGATTCGAGGGGGTCAGGGCGCCCCTACGAGCAGTACTTC,CASSDSRGSGRPYEQYF
TRBD2,TRBV15,NA,17,TRBJ2-7,TGTGCCACCAGCAGAGATCCAAGTAGCGGGACCTCCTACGAGCAGTACTTC,CATSRDPSSGTSYEQYF
TRBD1,TRBV19,NA,15,TRBJ1-5,TGTGCCAGTAGTAGGGACAGGGGTAGCAATCAGCCCCAGCATTTT,CASSRDRGSNQPQHF
NA,TRBV6-1,NA,13,TRBJ2-5,TGTGCCAGCAGTGAAGTGGGCCAAGAGACCCAGTACTTC,CASSEVGQETQYF
NA,TRBV11-2,NA,13,TRBJ1-1,TGTGCCAGCAGCTTAGATTTGGCAGGAGAGGCTTTCTTT,CASSLDLAGEAFF
NA,TRBV10-3,NA,15,TRBJ1-5,TGTGCCATCAGTGAGGAGGGCCGAATCTATCAGCCCCAGCATTTT,CAISEEGRIYQPQHF
NA,TRBV6-5,NA,15,TRBJ1-1,TGTGCCAGCAGTTACAGGGTCCTTGGATTCGCTGAAGCTTTCTTT,CASSYRVLGFAEAFF
NA,TRBV7-9,NA,13,TRBJ2-1,TGTGCCAGCAGCTCCGGCATCTACAATGAGCAGTTCTTC,CASSSGIYNEQFF
NA,TRBV9,NA,14,TRBJ2-3,TGTGCCAGCAGCGGGAGGGAGAGTCCAGATACGCAGTATTTT,CASSGRESPDTQYF
NA,TRBV7-2,NA,17,TRBJ2-2,TGTGCCAGCAGCTTAGCTGGACCGATACGCCACACCGGGGAGCTGTTTTTT,CASSLAGPIRHTGELFF
NA,TRBV25-1,NA,13,TRBJ1-2,TGTGCCAGCAGTGTGGGCAGGACTGGTGGCTACACCTTC,CASSVGRTGGYTF
NA,TRBV9,NA,12,TRBJ2-3,TGTGCCAGCAGCTCAGCCCCGGATACGCAGTATTTT,CASSSAPDTQYF
TRBD2,TRBV28,NA,17,TRBJ2-7,TGTGCCAGCAGTTCCCTAGGCGCGGGGGGTCTCTCCTACGAGCAGTACTTC,CASSSLGAGGLSYEQYF